This T cell receptor beta chain was sequenced for a study of T cells after yellow fever vaccination. TCRdb re-analysed the 5' RACE reads in MiXCR, keeping a single row per CDR3 protein. Seen here are 500,000 to 650,000 distinct CDR3 sequences, approximately 13% observed once, and the top ten hold approximately 15%. V lost 6 bases, J lost 5 bases, and 13 bases lay in between. The germline CDR1 and CDR2 sequences are KGHSH and LQKENI. The CDR3 totals 13 residues. This clonotype was found a few times. What it binds is not known. Study-wide findings and caveats: The secondary response was weaker but peaked faster, day 5 versus 15.

The rearrangement joins TRBV18 to TRBJ1-1; tentative D call: TRBD1 (5 bases). The TCR was taken from a man younger than 45 who received the YFV17D yellow fever vaccine. The input for sequencing was PBMCs, taken on the day of the yellow fever booster vaccination. Written as DNA, the CDR3 is TGTGCCAGCTCCCCCCGGGGCATGACTGAAGCTTTCTTT. Translating it yields CASSPRGMTEAFF. Using reference TRBV18 and TRBJ1-1 for the parts outside the CDR3, the full variable domain is NAGVMQNPRHLVRRRGQEARLRCSPMKGHSHVYWYRQLPEEGLKFMVYLQKENIIDESGMPKERFSAEFPKEGPSILRIQQVVRGDSAAYFCASSPRGMTEAFFGQGTRLTVV.